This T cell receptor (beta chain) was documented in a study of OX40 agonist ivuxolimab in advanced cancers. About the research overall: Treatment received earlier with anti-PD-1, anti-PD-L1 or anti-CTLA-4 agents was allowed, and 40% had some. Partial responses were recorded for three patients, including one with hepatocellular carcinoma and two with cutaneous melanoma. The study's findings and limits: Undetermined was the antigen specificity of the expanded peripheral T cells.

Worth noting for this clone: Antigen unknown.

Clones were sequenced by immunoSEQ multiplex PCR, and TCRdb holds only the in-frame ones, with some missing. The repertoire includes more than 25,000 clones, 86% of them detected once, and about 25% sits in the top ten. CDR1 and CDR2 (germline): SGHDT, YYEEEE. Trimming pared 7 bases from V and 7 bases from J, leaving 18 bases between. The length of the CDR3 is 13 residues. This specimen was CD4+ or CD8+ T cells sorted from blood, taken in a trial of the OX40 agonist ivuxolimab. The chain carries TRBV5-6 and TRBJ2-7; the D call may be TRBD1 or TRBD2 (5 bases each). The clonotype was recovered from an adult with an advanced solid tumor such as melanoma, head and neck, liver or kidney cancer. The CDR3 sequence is CASSPARGGEQYF. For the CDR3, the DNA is TGTGCCAGCTCTCCCGCCCGGGGCGGTGAGCAGTACTTC. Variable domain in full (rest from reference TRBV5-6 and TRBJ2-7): DAGVTQSPTHLIKTRGQQVTLRCSPKSGHDTVSWYQQALGQGPQFIFQYYEEEERQRGNFPDRFSGHQFPNYSSELNVNALLLGDSALYLCASSPARGGEQYFGPGTRLTVT.